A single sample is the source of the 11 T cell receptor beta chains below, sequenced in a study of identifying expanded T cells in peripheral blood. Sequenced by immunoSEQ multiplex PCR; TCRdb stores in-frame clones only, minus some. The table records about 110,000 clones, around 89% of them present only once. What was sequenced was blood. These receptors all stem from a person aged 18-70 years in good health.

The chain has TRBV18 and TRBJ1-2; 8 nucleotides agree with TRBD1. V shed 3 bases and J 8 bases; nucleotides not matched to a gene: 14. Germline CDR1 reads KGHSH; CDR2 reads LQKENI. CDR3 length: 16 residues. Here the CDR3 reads CASSPLSDRDHKGYTF. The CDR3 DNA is TGTGCCAGCTCACCGTTGTCGGACAGGGATCATAAGGGCTACACCTTC.

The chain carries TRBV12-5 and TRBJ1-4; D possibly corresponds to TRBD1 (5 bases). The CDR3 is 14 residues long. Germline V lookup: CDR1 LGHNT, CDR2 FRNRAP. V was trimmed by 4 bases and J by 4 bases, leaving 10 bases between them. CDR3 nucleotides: TGTGCTAGTGGTTGGGACTTGATTAATGAAAAACTGTTTTTT. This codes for CASGWDLINEKLFF.

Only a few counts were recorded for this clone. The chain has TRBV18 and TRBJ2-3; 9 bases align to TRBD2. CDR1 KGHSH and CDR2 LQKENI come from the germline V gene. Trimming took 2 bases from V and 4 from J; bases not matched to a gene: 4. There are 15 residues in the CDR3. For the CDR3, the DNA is TGTGCCAGCTCACCATTGAAGCGGGGGGCAGATACGCAGTATTTT. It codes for CASSPLKRGADTQYF. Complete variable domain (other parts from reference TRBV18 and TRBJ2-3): NAGVMQNPRHLVRRRGQEARLRCSPMKGHSHVYWYRQLPEEGLKFMVYLQKENIIDESGMPKERFSAEFPKEGPSILRIQQVVRGDSAAYFCASSPLKRGADTQYFGPGTRLTVL.

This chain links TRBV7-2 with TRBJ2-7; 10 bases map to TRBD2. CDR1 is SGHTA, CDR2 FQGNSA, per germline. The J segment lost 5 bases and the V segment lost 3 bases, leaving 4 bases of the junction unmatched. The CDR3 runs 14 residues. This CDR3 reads CASSLGLASDEQYF. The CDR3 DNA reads TGTGCCAGCAGCTTGGGACTAGCGTCGGACGAGCAGTACTTC.

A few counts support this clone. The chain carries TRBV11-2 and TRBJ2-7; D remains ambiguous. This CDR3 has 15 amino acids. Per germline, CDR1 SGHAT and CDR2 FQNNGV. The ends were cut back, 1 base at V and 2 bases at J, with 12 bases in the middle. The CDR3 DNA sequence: TGTGCCAGCAGCTTAGGACTGCACCCGACCTACGAGCAGTACTTC. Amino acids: CASSLGLHPTYEQYF.

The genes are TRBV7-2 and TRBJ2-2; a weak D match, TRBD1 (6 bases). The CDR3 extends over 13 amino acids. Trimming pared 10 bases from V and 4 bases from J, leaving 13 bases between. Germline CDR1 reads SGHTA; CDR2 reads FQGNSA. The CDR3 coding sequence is TGTGCCAATATACAGGGCAGCACCGGGGAGCTGTTTTTT. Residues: CANIQGSTGELFF.

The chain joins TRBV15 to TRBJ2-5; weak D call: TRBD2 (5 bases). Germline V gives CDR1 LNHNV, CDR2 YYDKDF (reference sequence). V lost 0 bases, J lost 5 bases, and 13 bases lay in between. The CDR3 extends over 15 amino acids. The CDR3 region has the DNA TGTGCCACCAGCAGAGATCGTCACCGCGGGGAGACCCAGTACTTC. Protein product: CATSRDRHRGETQYF.

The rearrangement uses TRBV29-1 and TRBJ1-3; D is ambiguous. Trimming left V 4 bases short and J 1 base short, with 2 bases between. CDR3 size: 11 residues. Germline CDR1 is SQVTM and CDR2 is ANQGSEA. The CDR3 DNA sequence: TGCAGCGTTGGTTCTGGAAACACCATATATTTT. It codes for CSVGSGNTIYF.

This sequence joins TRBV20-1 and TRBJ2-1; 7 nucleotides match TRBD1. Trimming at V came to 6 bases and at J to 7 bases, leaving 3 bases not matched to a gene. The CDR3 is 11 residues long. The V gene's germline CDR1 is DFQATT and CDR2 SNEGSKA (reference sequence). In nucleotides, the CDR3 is TGCAGTGCGGTCAGGGGGAATGAGCAGTTCTTC. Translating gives CSAVRGNEQFF.

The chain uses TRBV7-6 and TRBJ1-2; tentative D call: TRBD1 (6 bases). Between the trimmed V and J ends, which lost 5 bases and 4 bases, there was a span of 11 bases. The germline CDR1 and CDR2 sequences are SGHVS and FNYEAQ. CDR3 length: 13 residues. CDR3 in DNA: TGTGCCAGCAGCCCACCGACAGGCTATGGCTACACCTTC. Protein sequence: CASSPPTGYGYTF.

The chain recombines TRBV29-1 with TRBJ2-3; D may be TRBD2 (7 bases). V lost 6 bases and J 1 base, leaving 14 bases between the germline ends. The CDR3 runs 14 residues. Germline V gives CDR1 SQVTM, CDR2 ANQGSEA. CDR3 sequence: CSVSGGGGTDTQYF. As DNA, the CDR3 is TGCAGCGTCTCTGGAGGGGGGGGCACAGATACGCAGTATTTT.